This T cell receptor beta chain stems from a study of blood T cell repertoires in COVID-19. Turning to the study itself: Whether acute or convalescent, the COVID-19 samples came from the United States, Italy and Spain.

Clones were sequenced by immunoSEQ multiplex PCR, and TCRdb holds only the in-frame ones, with some missing. The sample carries roughly 100,000 clones, 65% to 80% recorded once. Sample: peripheral blood. The receptor comes from a woman aged 65 to 85 with acute or convalescent COVID-19.

The CDR3 DNA reads as TGTGCCAGCAGTCTTCCGTCGACAGGGGGAAGGACAGATACGCAGTATTTT. Translating it yields CASSLPSTGGRTDTQYF. The chain couples TRBV28 to TRBJ2-3; 9 bases agree with TRBD1. The CDR3 covers 17 residues. Germline V gene sequence: CDR1 MDHEN, CDR2 SYDVKM. With V trimmed by 5 bases and J by 3 bases, 12 bases remained unmatched.